This TCR beta chain stems from a study of shared clonotypes between healthy human individuals. General study findings and limits: Larger estimated richness was generally seen in naive subsets than in memory subsets.

Notes on this clone: Its target is not known.

It was around 180 ng DNA, 30,000 or so T cell genomes, that sorted-subset replicate PCRs used. TCRdb's copy holds only in-frame clones and misses some; the assay was immunoSEQ multiplex PCR. Of 550,000 to 700,000 clones in the sample, less than 80% are singletons; the top ten hold around 2%. The V gene lost 2 bases and the J gene lost 4 bases, with 13 bases spanning the gap. CDR3 length: 15 residues. CDR1 and CDR2 (germline): WSHSY, SAAADI. A CD45RA+ naive subset and a CD45RA-negative memory subset were split from CD4+ cells. Sequencing used memory CD4+ T cells sorted from blood. The subset denotes: CD45RA-negative fraction. The clonotype was recovered from a woman aged 25-40 years in good health. The J gene is TRBJ2-3, the V gene TRBV10-2; a weak D match, TRBD2 (6 bases). CDR3 protein: CASSEPGGESDTQYF. The CDR3 bases are TGCGCCAGCAGTGAGCCAGGCGGGGAGTCAGATACGCAGTATTTT.